The 12 T cell receptor beta chains presented below share a single source sample, sequenced in a study of CD8 T cell repertoires and HIV-1 epitope variants. Libraries were prepared by immunoSEQ multiplex PCR; TCRdb keeps only in-frame clonotypes and omits some of them. The table has about 95,000 clones, roughly 77% seen once. Sequenced input: uncultured baseline CD8+ T cells from peripheral blood mononuclear cells (PBMCs). Source of these receptors: a male donor with HIV.

V is TRBV5-4 and J is TRBJ1-1; TRBD1 aligns across 7 bases. Germline CDR1 reads SGHNT; CDR2 reads YYREEE (reference sequence). This CDR3 has 14 residues. J gave up 1 base and V 4 bases, and 4 bases lay outside the gene matches. The CDR3 region is CASSIGTANTEAFF. The CDR3 DNA follows: TGTGCCAGCAGCATAGGGACAGCGAACACTGAAGCTTTCTTT.

The CDR3 region is CASSVGGYEGYTF. For the CDR3, the DNA is TGTGCCAGCAGCGTCGGGGGGTATGAGGGCTACACCTTC. The rearrangement links TRBV5-6 to TRBJ1-2; the D gene is possibly TRBD1 (5 bases). This CDR3 spans 13 amino acids. Trimming pared 4 bases from V and 8 bases from J, leaving 15 bases between. Germline CDR1 is SGHDT and CDR2 is YYEEEE.

The genes are TRBV19 and TRBJ2-1; possibly TRBD1 or TRBD2 for D (6 bases each). The V end lost 7 bases, the J end lost 4 bases, and 14 bases lay between the germline ends. This CDR3 comprises 14 residues. Germline V gene sequence: CDR1 LNHDA, CDR2 SQIVND (reference sequence). The CDR3 spells CASNFGGLYNEQFF. CDR3 DNA sequence: TGTGCCAGTAACTTTGGGGGGCTTTACAATGAGCAGTTCTTC.

The chain has TRBV5-4 and TRBJ2-7; 12 bases fit TRBD1. CDR3 length: 15 residues. V shed 4 bases and J 2 bases; nucleotides not matched to a gene: 4. The V gene's germline CDR1 is SGHNT and CDR2 YYREEE (reference sequence). For the CDR3, the DNA is TGTGCCAGCAGCCCGGGACAGGGGGCCCCCTACGAGCAGTACTTC. Its protein is CASSPGQGAPYEQYF.

The gene calls are TRBV28 and TRBJ2-7; D possibly corresponds to TRBD1 (6 bases). V lost 4 bases and J lost 3, with 13 bases in between. The germline CDR1 and CDR2 sequences are MDHEN and SYDVKM. The CDR3 loop spans 14 amino acids. CDR3 protein: CASSYTRGSYEQYF. The CDR3, as DNA: TGTGCCAGCAGTTATACCAGGGGAAGCTACGAGCAGTACTTC.

The chain employs TRBV7-3 and TRBJ1-1, with TRBD1 as a possible D gene (5 bases). The CDR3 runs 14 residues. V lost 0 bases, J lost 7 bases, and 12 bases lay in between. Per germline, CDR1 SGHTA and CDR2 FQGTGA. The CDR3 reads CASSLTGRVDEAFF. As DNA, the CDR3 is TGTGCCAGCAGCTTAACGGGCAGGGTGGATGAAGCTTTCTTT.

This clone was seen a single time. The CDR3 sequence: CASSVGVDTGELFF. The CDR3 nucleotides are TGTGCCAGCAGCGTAGGGGTTGACACCGGGGAGCTGTTTTTT. This chain links TRBV9 with TRBJ2-2; D unresolved. Trimming shortened V by 0 bases and J by 3 bases, and 6 bases separated the two germline ends. Looked up from germline, CDR1 is SGDLS and CDR2 is YYNGEE. The CDR3 is 14 residues long.

J is TRBJ2-7 and V is TRBV7-9, with D uncertain. The CDR3 is 17 residues long. The germline CDR1 and CDR2 sequences are SEHNR and FQNEAQ (reference sequence). Trimming took off 3 bases at V and 2 bases at J, with 20 bases between the two ends. The CDR3 is CASSLFHTSGRAYEQYF. The CDR3 DNA sequence: TGTGCCAGCAGCTTGTTTCACACGTCTGGCCGGGCCTACGAGCAGTACTTC.

The CDR3 reads CASSPMGTRKTQYF. For the CDR3, the DNA is TGTGCCAGCAGCCCCATGGGGACTAGGAAGACCCAGTACTTC. The chain has TRBV5-8 and TRBJ2-5, with 8 nucleotides matching TRBD2. Germline trimming cut 4 bases from V and 6 bases from J; bases unmatched to any gene: 8. The CDR3 has 14 amino acids. Germline assignment: CDR1 SGHTS and CDR2 YDEGEE.

V and J are TRBV25-1 and TRBJ2-1; D perhaps matches TRBD2 (6 bases). Per the germline V gene, CDR1 is MGHDK and CDR2 is SYGVNS. The CDR3 extends over 14 amino acids. V was clipped by 4 bases and J by 8 bases, with 15 bases between them. CDR3 sequence: CASSAPGTLDEQFF. The CDR3 coding sequence is TGTGCCAGCAGTGCCCCGGGGACTCTAGATGAGCAGTTCTTC.

This chain links TRBV5-5 with TRBJ1-4; D not certain. Deletions cut 0 bases from V and 6 bases from J, with 12 bases between. The CDR3 covers 15 residues. CDR1 SGHKS and CDR2 YYEKEE come from the germline V gene (reference sequence). The CDR3 nucleotides are TGTGCCAGCAGCTTGGGTTGGGGTGCTGATGAAAAACTGTTTTTT. Protein product: CASSLGWGADEKLFF. Variable domain in full (rest from reference TRBV5-5 and TRBJ1-4): DAGVTQSPTHLIKTRGQQVTLRCSPISGHKSVSWYQQVLGQGPQFIFQYYEKEERGRGNFPDRFSARQFPNYSSELNVNALLLGDSALYLCASSLGWGADEKLFFGSGTQLSVL.

V usage is TRBV5-1 and J usage is TRBJ2-1; TRBD2 agrees at 7 bases. V dropped 3 bases and J dropped 2; count of bases not matched to a gene: 11. CDR1 SGHRS and CDR2 YFSETQ come from the germline V gene. The CDR3 spans 17 residues. This CDR3 reads CASSWGGTHITYNEQFF. The DNA for the CDR3 is TGCGCCAGCAGCTGGGGAGGGACTCATATTACCTACAATGAGCAGTTCTTC.